One T cell receptor (beta chain) is described in this entry. What it recognizes is unknown. From the roughly 110-subject validation cohort, which was separate from the approximately 700-subject first cohort, the donors were drawn. This record comes from a study of cytomegalovirus exposure and HLA in healthy donors. Findings and limits, study-wide: Listed as cytomegalovirus-associated were 150 or so TCR beta chains. Three of the chains that were CMV-associated were confirmed in vitro to be specific for CMV antigens. Clusters of TCRs from the first cohort tended to co-occur in the 120 or so validation repertoires (as a later analysis found).

The CDR3 runs 15 residues. The germline CDR1 and CDR2 sequences are SGHTS and YDEGEE. V lost 4 bases and J 7 bases, leaving 18 bases between the germline ends. Libraries were prepared by immunoSEQ multiplex PCR; TCRdb keeps only in-frame clonotypes and omits some of them. This table holds about 130,000 clones, 89% found once. V gene TRBV5-8 combines with J gene TRBJ1-5; a possible D gene is TRBD1 (6 bases). The sample consisted of PBMCs. This clonotype was obtained from a woman in her late teens or twenties in good health and CMV-seronegative. This CDR3 reads CASSITGFPWQPQHF. In nucleotides, the CDR3 is TGTGCCAGCAGCATTACAGGGTTTCCTTGGCAGCCCCAGCATTTT. Full variable domain (missing parts from reference TRBV5-8 and TRBJ1-5): EAGVTQSPTHLIKTRGQQATLRCSPISGHTSVYWYQQALGLGLQFLLWYDEGEERNRGNFPPRFSGRQFPNYSSELNVNALELEDSALYLCASSITGFPWQPQHFGDGTRLSIL.